The clone carrying this T cell receptor (beta chain) turned up a few times. The junction departs from the called germline gene at one end, perhaps through a read error. The data originate from a study of blood T cells in healthy people across ages. A sample-barcoded 5' primer and a J-beta primer mix were used in a second PCR of roughly 7 to 11 cycles. Researchers report that a template-switch adaptor with 12 random nucleotides tagged each cDNA molecule. In TCRdb, the 5' RACE reads were re-called with MiXCR into one record per CDR3 protein. The sample contains hundreds of thousands of distinct CDR3 sequences, 21% of which appear only once. Germline V gene data show CDR1 as DFQATT and CDR2 as SNEGSKA (reference sequence). The CDR3 sequence is 18 residues long.

The receptor's source is a man between 65 and 85 years old in good health. The chain employs TRBV20-1 and TRBJ2-5; 10 bases agree with TRBD1. The sample was blood. CDR3 loop: CSARALPLPGQGYNEQLF. The DNA for the CDR3 is TGCAGTGCTAGAGCACTCCCCCTCCCGGGACAGGGGTACAATGAGCAGCTCTTC.